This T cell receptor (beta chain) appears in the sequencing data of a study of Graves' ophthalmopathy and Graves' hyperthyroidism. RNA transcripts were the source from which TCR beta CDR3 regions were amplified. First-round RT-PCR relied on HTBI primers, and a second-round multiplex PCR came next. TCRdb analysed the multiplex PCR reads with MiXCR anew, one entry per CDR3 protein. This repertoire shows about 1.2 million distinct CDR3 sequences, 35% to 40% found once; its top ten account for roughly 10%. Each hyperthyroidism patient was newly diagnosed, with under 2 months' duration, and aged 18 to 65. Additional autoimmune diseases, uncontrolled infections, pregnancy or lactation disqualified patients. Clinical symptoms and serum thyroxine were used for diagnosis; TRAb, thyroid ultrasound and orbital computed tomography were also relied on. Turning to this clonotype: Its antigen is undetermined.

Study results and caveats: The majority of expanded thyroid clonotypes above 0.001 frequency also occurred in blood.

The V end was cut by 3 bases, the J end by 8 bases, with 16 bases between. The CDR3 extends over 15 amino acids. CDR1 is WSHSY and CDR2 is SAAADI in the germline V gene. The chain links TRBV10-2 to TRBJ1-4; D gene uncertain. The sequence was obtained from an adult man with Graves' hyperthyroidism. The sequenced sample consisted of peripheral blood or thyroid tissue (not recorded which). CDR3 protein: CASSDTGEKEEKLFF. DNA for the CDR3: TGCGCCAGCAGTGACACGGGCGAGAAGGAAGAAAAACTGTTTTTT.